This T cell receptor (beta chain) was obtained from a study of T-cell reconstitution after alpha-beta-depleted transplantation in children. Overall study results and limits: Expanded graft clones numbering several hundred reportedly gave rise to alpha-beta T cells about two months after transplant. By one year post-transplant, T-cell counts and diversity largely arose from T cells that were newly produced. From surviving recipient T cells and thymic progenitors came the high day-60 TCRbeta diversity observed in some patients.

The CDR3 length is 13 residues. Trimming left V 1 base short and J 4 bases short, with 7 bases between. It was with unique molecular identifiers that the TCRbeta library was prepared. MiXCR, run by TCRdb on the PCR reads, gives a single entry per CDR3 protein. Among 90,000 to 100,000 distinct CDR3 sequences, about 22% were seen once, and the ten largest hold about a fifth. This clonotype was recorded many times. Its antigen is unknown. The specimen was PBMCs, collected before TCRalphabeta/CD19-depleted stem cell transplant. This TCR was recovered from a boy aged 2 to 10 with acute lymphoblastic leukemia, due to receive a stem cell transplant. The chain employs TRBV12-3 or TRBV12-4 and TRBJ1-1; D might be TRBD1 (6 bases). The CDR3 sequence is CASSLGGATEAFF. CDR3 nucleotides: TGTGCCAGCAGTTTAGGGGGGGCCACTGAAGCTTTCTTT.